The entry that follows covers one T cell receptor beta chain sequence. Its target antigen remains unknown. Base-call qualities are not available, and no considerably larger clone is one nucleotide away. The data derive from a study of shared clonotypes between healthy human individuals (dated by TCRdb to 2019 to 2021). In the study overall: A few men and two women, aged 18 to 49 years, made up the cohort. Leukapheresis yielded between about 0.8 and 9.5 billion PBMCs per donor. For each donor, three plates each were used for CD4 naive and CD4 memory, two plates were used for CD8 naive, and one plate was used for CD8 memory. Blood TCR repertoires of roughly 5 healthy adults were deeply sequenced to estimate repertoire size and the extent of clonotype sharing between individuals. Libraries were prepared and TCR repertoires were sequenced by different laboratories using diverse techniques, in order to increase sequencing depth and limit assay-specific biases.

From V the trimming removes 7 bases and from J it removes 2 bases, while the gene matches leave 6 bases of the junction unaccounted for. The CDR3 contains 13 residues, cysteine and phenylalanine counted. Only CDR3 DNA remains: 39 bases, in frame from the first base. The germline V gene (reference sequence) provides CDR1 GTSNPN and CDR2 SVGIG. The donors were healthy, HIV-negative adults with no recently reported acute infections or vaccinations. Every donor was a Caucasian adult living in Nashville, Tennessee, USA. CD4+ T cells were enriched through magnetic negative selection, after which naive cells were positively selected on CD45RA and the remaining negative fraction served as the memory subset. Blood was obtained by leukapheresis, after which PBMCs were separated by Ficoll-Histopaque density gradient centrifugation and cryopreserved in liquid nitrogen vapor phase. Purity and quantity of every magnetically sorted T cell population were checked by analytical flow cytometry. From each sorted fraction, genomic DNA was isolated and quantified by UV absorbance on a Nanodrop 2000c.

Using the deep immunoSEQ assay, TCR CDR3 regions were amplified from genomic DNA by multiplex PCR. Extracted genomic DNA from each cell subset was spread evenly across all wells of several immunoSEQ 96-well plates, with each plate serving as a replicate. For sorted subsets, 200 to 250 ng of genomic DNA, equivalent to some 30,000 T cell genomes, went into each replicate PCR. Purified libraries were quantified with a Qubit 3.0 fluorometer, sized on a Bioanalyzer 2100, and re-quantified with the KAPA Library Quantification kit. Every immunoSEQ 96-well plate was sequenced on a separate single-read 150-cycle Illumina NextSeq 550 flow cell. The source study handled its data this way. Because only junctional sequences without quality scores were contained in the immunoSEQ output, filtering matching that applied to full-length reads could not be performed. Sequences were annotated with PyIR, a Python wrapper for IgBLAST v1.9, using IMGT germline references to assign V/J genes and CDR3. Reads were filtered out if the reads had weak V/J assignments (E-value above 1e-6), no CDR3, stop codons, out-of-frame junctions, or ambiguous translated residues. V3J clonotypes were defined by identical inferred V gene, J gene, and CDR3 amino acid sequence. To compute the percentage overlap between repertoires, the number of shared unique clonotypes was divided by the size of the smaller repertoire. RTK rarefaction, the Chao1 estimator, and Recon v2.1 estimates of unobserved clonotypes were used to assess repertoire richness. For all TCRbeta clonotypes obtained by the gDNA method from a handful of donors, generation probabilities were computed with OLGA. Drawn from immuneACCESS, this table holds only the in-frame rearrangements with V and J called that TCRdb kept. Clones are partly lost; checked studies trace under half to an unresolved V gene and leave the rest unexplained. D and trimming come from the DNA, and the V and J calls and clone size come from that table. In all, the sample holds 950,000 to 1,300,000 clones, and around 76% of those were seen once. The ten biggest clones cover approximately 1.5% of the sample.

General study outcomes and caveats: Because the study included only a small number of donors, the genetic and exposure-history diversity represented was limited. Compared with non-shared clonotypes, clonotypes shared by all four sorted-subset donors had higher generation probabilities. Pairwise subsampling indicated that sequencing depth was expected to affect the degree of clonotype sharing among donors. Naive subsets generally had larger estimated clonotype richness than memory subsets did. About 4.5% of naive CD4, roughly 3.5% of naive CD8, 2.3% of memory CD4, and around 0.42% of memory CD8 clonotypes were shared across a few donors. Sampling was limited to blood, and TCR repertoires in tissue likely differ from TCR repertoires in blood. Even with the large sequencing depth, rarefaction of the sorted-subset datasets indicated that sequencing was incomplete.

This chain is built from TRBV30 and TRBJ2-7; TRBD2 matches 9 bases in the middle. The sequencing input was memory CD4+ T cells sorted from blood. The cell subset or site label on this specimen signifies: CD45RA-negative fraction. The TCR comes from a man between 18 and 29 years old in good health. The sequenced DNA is TGTGCCTTGAGCGGGGGGCGACCCTACGAGCAGTACTTC. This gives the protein CALSGGRPYEQYF.